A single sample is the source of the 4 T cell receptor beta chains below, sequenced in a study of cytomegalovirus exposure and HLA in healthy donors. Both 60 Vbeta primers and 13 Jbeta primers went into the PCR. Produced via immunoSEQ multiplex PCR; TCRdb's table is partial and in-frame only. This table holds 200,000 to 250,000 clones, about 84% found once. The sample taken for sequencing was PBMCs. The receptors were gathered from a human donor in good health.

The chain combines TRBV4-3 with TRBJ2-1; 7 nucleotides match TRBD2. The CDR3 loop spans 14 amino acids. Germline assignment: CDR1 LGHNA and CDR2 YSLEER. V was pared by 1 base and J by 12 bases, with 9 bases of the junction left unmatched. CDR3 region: CASSQVGSGALQFF. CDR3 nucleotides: TGCGCCAGCAGCCAAGTTGGGAGCGGGGCCCTGCAGTTCTTC.

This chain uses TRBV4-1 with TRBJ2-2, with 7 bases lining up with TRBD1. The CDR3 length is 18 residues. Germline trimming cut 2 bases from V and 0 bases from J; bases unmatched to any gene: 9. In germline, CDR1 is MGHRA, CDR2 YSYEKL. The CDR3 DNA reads TGCGCCAGCAGCCAAATGGGATACAGGGGCTCGAACACCGGGGAGCTGTTTTTT. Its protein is CASSQMGYRGSNTGELFF.

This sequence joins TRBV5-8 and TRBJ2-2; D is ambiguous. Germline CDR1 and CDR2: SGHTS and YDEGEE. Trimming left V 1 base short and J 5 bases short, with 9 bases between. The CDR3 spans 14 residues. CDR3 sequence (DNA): TGTGCCAGCAGCTTGCCAGTGATGACCGGGGAGCTGTTTTTT. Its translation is CASSLPVMTGELFF. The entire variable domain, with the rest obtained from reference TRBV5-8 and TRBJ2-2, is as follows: EAGVTQSPTHLIKTRGQQATLRCSPISGHTSVYWYQQALGLGLQFLLWYDEGEERNRGNFPPRFSGRQFPNYSSELNVNALELEDSALYLCASSLPVMTGELFFGEGSRLTVL.

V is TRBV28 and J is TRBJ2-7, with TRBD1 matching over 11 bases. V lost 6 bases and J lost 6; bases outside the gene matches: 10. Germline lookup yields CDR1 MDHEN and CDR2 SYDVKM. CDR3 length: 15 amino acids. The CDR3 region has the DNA TGTGCCAGCAGAGAAACCGGGACAGGGGGTTCCGAGCAGTACTTC. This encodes CASRETGTGGSEQYF.